Below are 25 T cell receptor beta chains sequenced from a single sample in a study of blood T cell repertoires in COVID-19 (dated by TCRdb to about 2020). Libraries were prepared through the immunoSEQ multiplex PCR assay. TCRdb took this table from immuneACCESS and kept in-frame rearrangements with V and J called. Such tables lack part of the clones; where checked against another copy, unresolved V genes explain under half of the gap, and the rest is unexplained. For this sample there are 200,000 to 250,000 clones; about 86% appear just once. The ten largest clones add up to roughly 2.9% of the sample. Sequencing used peripheral blood. The receptor set was obtained from a man aged 45 to 65 with active or convalescent COVID-19.

The rearrangement joins TRBV7-9 to TRBJ1-5; a weak D match, TRBD1 (6 bases). V lost 6 bases to trimming and J lost 5 bases, with 11 bases between them. Germline assignment: CDR1 SEHNR and CDR2 FQNEAQ (reference sequence). This CDR3 is built from 13 residues. CDR3 sequence (DNA): TGTGCCAGCAGAGGGGAGGGGGATCAGCCCCAGCATTTT. Amino acid sequence: CASRGEGDQPQHF.

The V and J genes are TRBV11-1 and TRBJ2-7, with TRBD2 identical over 12 bases. The CDR3 runs 14 residues. Germline CDR1 SGHAT, CDR2 FQDESV (reference sequence). The trim removed 5 bases at V and 4 bases at J, leaving 3 bases unmatched. This CDR3 is CASSIGLAGYEQYF. As DNA, the CDR3 is TGTGCCAGCAGCATCGGACTAGCGGGATACGAGCAGTACTTC.

This chain joins TRBV19 and TRBJ2-1; TRBD2 aligns across 11 bases. The CDR3 has 16 amino acids. Germline V gene lookup returns CDR1 LNHDA and CDR2 SQIVND (reference sequence). Losses at the gene ends were 5 bases for V and 7 bases for J; bases not matched to a gene: 10. The CDR3 sequence: CASSSTGLAGMNEQFF. For the CDR3, the DNA is TGTGCCAGTAGTTCCACCGGACTAGCGGGCATGAATGAGCAGTTCTTC. Full variable domain (remainder filled in from reference TRBV19 and TRBJ2-1): DGGITQSPKYLFRKEGQNVTLSCEQNLNHDAMYWYRQDPGQGLRLIYYSQIVNDFQKGDIAEGYSVSREKKESFPLTVTSAQKNPTAFYLCASSSTGLAGMNEQFFGPGTRLTVL.

This CDR3 is CASSSSGYGYTF. The CDR3 bases are TGTGCCAGCAGTTCATCCGGCTATGGCTACACCTTC. V and J are TRBV28 and TRBJ1-2; no reliable D call. The V end lost 4 bases, the J end lost 4 bases, and 7 bases lay between the germline ends. The CDR3 contains 12 residues. Germline CDR1 and CDR2: MDHEN and SYDVKM.

This clone turned up a few times. The chain carries TRBV30 and TRBJ1-1, with 7 bases identical to TRBD1. CDR1 and CDR2 (germline): GTSNPN, SVGIG (reference sequence). This CDR3 has 12 residues. V trimming: 7 bases; J trimming: 1 base; junction bases outside the gene matches: 3. CDR3 coding DNA: TGTGCCTTGCGGACAGGGAACACTGAAGCTTTCTTT. As protein: CALRTGNTEAFF.

The rearrangement uses TRBV5-8 and TRBJ1-1, with TRBD1 identical over 7 bases. Germline V CDR1 and CDR2: SGHTS, YDEGEE. Trimming removed 2 bases from V and 0 bases from J; junction bases left unmatched: 4. This CDR3 is built from 15 residues. CDR3 residues: CASSFSGQVNTEAFF. The CDR3 nucleotides are TGTGCCAGCAGCTTTTCTGGACAGGTGAACACTGAAGCTTTCTTT.

The V gene is TRBV7-2, the J gene TRBJ2-5; TRBD2 aligns across 10 bases. Trimming cost V 5 bases and J 5 bases; bases outside gene matches: 14. Germline V gene data show CDR1 as SGHTA and CDR2 as FQGNSA. CDR3 length: 17 amino acids. CDR3 nucleotides: TGTGCCAGCAGCCTCCGGGCCAGCGGGGGGGGGCAGGAGACCCAGTACTTC. Translating gives CASSLRASGGGQETQYF. Variable domain in full (rest from reference TRBV7-2 and TRBJ2-5): GAGVSQSPSNKVTEKGKDVELRCDPISGHTALYWYRQSLGQGLEFLIYFQGNSAPDKSGLPSDRFSAERTGGSVSTLTIQRTQQEDSAVYLCASSLRASGGGQETQYFGPGTRLLVL.

The chain couples TRBV18 to TRBJ1-2; 7 bases fit TRBD1. CDR1 is KGHSH, CDR2 LQKENI, per germline. V gave up 5 bases and J gave up 4 bases; unmatched junction bases: 4. The CDR3 consists of 13 residues. The CDR3 DNA reads as TGTGCCAGCTCAGAACAGGGGACCTATGGCTACACCTTC. Protein product: CASSEQGTYGYTF. Variable domain in full (rest from reference TRBV18 and TRBJ1-2): NAGVMQNPRHLVRRRGQEARLRCSPMKGHSHVYWYRQLPEEGLKFMVYLQKENIIDESGMPKERFSAEFPKEGPSILRIQQVVRGDSAAYFCASSEQGTYGYTFGSGTRLTVV.

This chain connects TRBV6-1 to TRBJ2-4; D is possibly TRBD2 (5 bases). CDR3 size: 15 residues. CDR1 and CDR2 from the germline V gene are MNHNS and SASEGT. V lost 2 bases and J lost 1, with 9 bases in between. CDR3 protein: CASSELSGAKNIQYF. CDR3 bases: TGTGCCAGCAGTGAACTATCGGGGGCCAAAAACATTCAGTACTTC.

This clone was counted a single time. The gene calls are TRBV5-4 and TRBJ1-2, with D perhaps matching TRBD1 (5 bases). This CDR3 is 15 amino acids long. CDR1 and CDR2 from the germline V gene are SGHNT and YYREEE (reference sequence). V lost 0 bases, J lost 8 bases, and 17 bases lay in between. The CDR3 bases are TGTGCCAGCAGCTTGGTTCGGGGGGGGTCCGGCGGCTACACCTTC. Its translation: CASSLVRGGSGGYTF.

The J gene is TRBJ2-5, the V gene TRBV28, with D perhaps TRBD1 (5 bases). The ends were cut back, 8 bases at V and 0 bases at J, with 10 bases in the middle. The CDR3 is made up of 13 amino acids. Germline loops: CDR1 MDHEN, CDR2 SYDVKM. CDR3 residues: CASRQGNQETQYF. The CDR3 nucleotides read TGTGCCAGCCGGCAGGGTAACCAAGAGACCCAGTACTTC.

The chain couples TRBV7-2 to TRBJ1-5; weak D call: TRBD1 (6 bases). Trimming left V 2 bases short and J 6 bases short, with 14 bases between. CDR1 SGHTA and CDR2 FQGNSA come from the germline V gene. The CDR3 is made up of 15 amino acids. The chain's CDR3 is CASSLQGIRGQPQHF. The DNA for the CDR3 is TGTGCCAGCAGCTTACAGGGGATCCGGGGTCAGCCCCAGCATTTT. The full variable domain, in which reference TRBV7-2 and TRBJ1-5 provide the parts outside the CDR3, is GAGVSQSPSNKVTEKGKDVELRCDPISGHTALYWYRQSLGQGLEFLIYFQGNSAPDKSGLPSDRFSAERTGGSVSTLTIQRTQQEDSAVYLCASSLQGIRGQPQHFGDGTRLSIL.

This chain uses TRBV4-1 with TRBJ2-1; 13 bases map to TRBD2. The trim removed 4 bases at V and 9 bases at J, leaving 3 bases unmatched. The germline CDR1 and CDR2 sequences are MGHRA and YSYEKL. This CDR3 region has 14 residues. The CDR3 region has the DNA TGCGCCAGCAGCCCGAGGACTAGCGGGGGTGAGCAGTTCTTC. It yields the protein CASSPRTSGGEQFF.

This clone occurred once. This chain connects TRBV7-9 to TRBJ2-6; tentatively, D is TRBD1 (5 bases). Germline CDR1 and CDR2: SEHNR and FQNEAQ (reference sequence). The CDR3 has 16 residues. Trimming took off 4 bases at V and 4 bases at J, with 14 bases between the two ends. The CDR3 DNA reads as TGTGCCAGCAGCTCGGCCCCAGGGCTAGGGGCCAACGTCCTGACTTTC. Protein sequence: CASSSAPGLGANVLTF.

This clone was recorded once. The chain has TRBV7-2 and TRBJ1-2; 12 bases line up with TRBD1. The CDR3 is made up of 15 amino acids. J gave up 6 bases and V 1 base, and 3 bases lay outside the gene matches. Germline CDR1 reads SGHTA; CDR2 reads FQGNSA. The CDR3 region is CASSLEGQGANGYTF. CDR3 DNA: TGTGCCAGCAGCTTAGAGGGACAGGGGGCGAATGGCTACACCTTC.

This clone has a single count. The chain employs TRBV3-1 (or the pseudogene TRBV3-2) and TRBJ2-5; weak D call: TRBD2 (5 bases). Per the germline V gene, CDR1 is LGHDT and CDR2 is YNNKEL (reference sequence). This CDR3 has 14 amino acids. V was shortened by 0 bases and J by 3 bases, with 8 bases between the two germline ends. CDR3 DNA: TGTGCCAGCAGCCAAGAGTTGCGGGAAGAGACCCAGTACTTC. Its protein is CASSQELREETQYF.

This sequence joins TRBV19 and TRBJ1-1; a weak D match, TRBD1 (6 bases). The CDR3 sequence is 13 residues long. The V end lost 3 bases, the J end lost 10 bases, and 15 bases lay between the germline ends. Germline V gene data show CDR1 as LNHDA and CDR2 as SQIVND (reference sequence). CDR3 loop: CASSMGDKGSAFF. In nucleotides, the CDR3 is TGTGCCAGTAGTATGGGGGACAAGGGCTCAGCTTTCTTT.

The chain combines TRBV18 with TRBJ1-1; no clear D gene. V was cut by 6 bases and J by 4 bases, with 12 bases left in between. CDR1 and CDR2 (germline): KGHSH, LQKENI. There are 13 residues in the CDR3. The CDR3 nucleotides are TGTGCCAGCTCCTCTGATGAGGGCACTGAAGCTTTCTTT. Encoded protein: CASSSDEGTEAFF.

The CDR3 DNA is TGCGCCAGCAGCTTGTTGGGACAGGGATTGGATGGCTACACCTTC. It is translated as CASSLLGQGLDGYTF. The chain joins TRBV5-1 to TRBJ1-2; 9 nucleotides align to TRBD1. CDR3 length: 15 amino acids. Germline V gene data show CDR1 as SGHRS and CDR2 as YFSETQ. Germline trimming cut 1 base from V and 6 bases from J; bases unmatched to any gene: 7. Using reference TRBV5-1 and TRBJ1-2 for the parts outside the CDR3, the full variable domain is KAGVTQTPRYLIKTRGQQVTLSCSPISGHRSVSWYQQTPGQGLQFLFEYFSETQRNKGNFPGRFSGRQFSNSRSEMNVSTLELGDSALYLCASSLLGQGLDGYTFGSGTRLTVV.

This clone was picked up a small number of times. The chain links TRBV29-1 to TRBJ2-2, with D unresolved. Trimming shortened V by 1 base and J by 4 bases, and 4 bases separated the two germline ends. The germline V gene has CDR1 SQVTM and CDR2 ANQGSEA. The CDR3 loop spans 12 amino acids. CDR3 nucleotides: TGCAGCGTTGAAGGCAGCACCGGGGAGCTGTTTTTT. Translating it yields CSVEGSTGELFF.

The chain employs TRBV4-3 and TRBJ2-3; 7 bases fit TRBD1. Trimming removed 0 bases from V and 6 bases from J; junction bases left unmatched: 3. There are 14 residues in the CDR3. Germline CDR1 reads LGHNA; CDR2 reads YSLEER. The CDR3 sequence is CASSQEGQRDTQYF. In DNA form, the CDR3 reads TGCGCCAGCAGCCAAGAGGGACAGAGGGATACGCAGTATTTT.

Written as DNA, the CDR3 is TGTGCCTGGAGTGTAATCAGGCACGGGAGTATAGAAAAACTGTTTTTT. Protein: CAWSVIRHGSIEKLFF. This rearrangement joins TRBV30 to TRBJ1-4; D gene ambiguous. CDR1 is GTSNPN and CDR2 is SVGIG in the germline V gene (reference sequence). The V gene lost 0 bases and the J gene lost 8 bases, with 19 bases spanning the gap. This CDR3 is built from 16 residues.

J is TRBJ1-1 and V is TRBV6-2 or TRBV6-3; D might be TRBD1 (6 bases). The CDR3 has 19 residues. With 0 bases removed from V and 0 bases from J, the gap between germline ends came to 20 bases. Germline V CDR1 and CDR2: MNHEY, SVGEGT. The CDR3 spells CASSYSVGGAKRMNTEAFF. Here the CDR3 DNA reads TGTGCCAGCAGTTACTCAGTCGGGGGGGCCAAGAGAATGAACACTGAAGCTTTCTTT.

V and J are TRBV19 and TRBJ1-1; D is ambiguous. The CDR3 length is 13 residues. The V gene's germline CDR1 is LNHDA and CDR2 SQIVND (reference sequence). Between the trimmed V and J ends, which lost 9 bases and 0 bases, there was a span of 11 bases. The CDR3 DNA is TGTGCCAGCTCCGGCGGGATGAACACTGAAGCTTTCTTT. Protein product: CASSGGMNTEAFF.

The chain recombines TRBV6-5 with TRBJ1-2; the match to TRBD1 covers 7 bases. The J segment lost 4 bases and the V segment lost 7 bases, leaving 12 bases of the junction unmatched. The germline CDR1 and CDR2 sequences are MNHEY and SVGAGI. The CDR3 sequence is 15 residues long. Here the CDR3 DNA reads TGTGCCAGCAATACCCTCCAGGGGGAAAGCTATGGCTACACCTTC. Residues: CASNTLQGESYGYTF.